This T cell receptor beta chain was profiled in a study of cytomegalovirus exposure and HLA in healthy donors (dated by TCRdb to the late 2010s). The study in broad terms: An earlier analysis of roughly 570 of the donors reported about 260 Gb of sequence data and some 110 million unique TCR beta sequences obtained from approximately 180 million T cells. An early release that covered 640 HLA-typed donors contained about 300 gigabases of sequencing data and roughly 84 million unique TCR sequences. Of the 350 to 400 genotyped donors, about 84% fell in the genetic ancestry cluster associated with self-reported Caucasian donors. The study aimed to test whether signatures of past pathogen exposure could be identified by cataloging public T cell receptors. The study used immunosequencing to profile the T cell repertoires of around 600 subjects and linked those repertoires to cytomegalovirus serostatus. A separate validation cohort of 100 to 150 different subjects was used in addition to the 666-subject first cohort. The study combined high-throughput TCR immunosequencing, statistical association of individual TCRs with disease status, and machine learning to predict cytomegalovirus infection status. A later analysis re-examined previously published TCR beta repertoires from just over 650 donors and added high-resolution HLA genotyping to investigate patterns of TCR occurrence. Rather than drawing on any new phenotypic data, the later analysis identified candidate immune exposures from TCR beta sequences and the way those sequences occurred across donors. An earlier analysis of several hundred of the donors applied high-throughput TCR beta sequencing to assess whether each TCR beta V gene segment acted as functional or pseudogenic. Donor age, sex, ethnicity and CMV serostatus were compiled together with the repertoire data. In a later genetic analysis, genome-wide SNP genotypes for about 60% of the 666 donors were used, and that subset was treated as a discovery cohort. Every discovery cohort repertoire had been produced on one sequencing platform. HLA typing included class I and class II loci at four-digit resolution. Typing coverage varied by locus: roughly 620-640 donors for A, B, C, DRB1 and DQB1; 500 to 550 for DQA1; over 600 for DPA1; about 450 for DPB1. A handful of DR-DQ haplotypes were treated as single units for association and clustering because of strong linkage in the cohort. On average, roughly 200,000 unique TCR beta nucleotide sequences were sequenced per donor among a few hundred genotyped donors of the cohort, with roughly 19% of those sequences being non-productive. The full study reports these points: It was suggested by the authors that the approach could potentially be generalized to other disease states and immunological phenotypes. A later analysis associated some 17,000 TCR beta sequences with specific HLA alleles at a false discovery rate of 0.05. The 87-base-pair reads could not distinguish some IMGT-functional V segments, including TRBV6-2 and TRBV6-3, so those segments were excluded. When HLA alleles, especially DR and DQ, strongly co-occurred, TCR associations were difficult to assign to individual alleles. A later analysis found that HLA-associated TCR beta chains were more clonally expanded and had lower generation probabilities than equally common non-associated chains. An association between a missense DCLRE1C variant and V-gene and J-gene trimming of TCR beta chains was found in a later genetic analysis and replicated in an independent cohort. Most TCR sequences were seen in very few donors, while some public TCRs were found in many individuals. In the study, 150 to 200 TCR beta chains were listed as associated with cytomegalovirus. A later analysis found that TCR association rates varied across HLA loci, with DRB1 alleles showing the most associated TCRs and HLA-C alleles the fewest. In an earlier analysis of some 500 of the donors, most TCR beta V segments were observed in productive rearrangements about 87% or about 30% of the time, broadly matching IMGT annotations. Three of the identified cytomegalovirus-associated TCR beta chains were confirmed in vitro to be specific for cytomegalovirus antigens. The classifier was reported to diagnose cytomegalovirus status with high specificity and sensitivity in both the original and validation cohorts. According to a later analysis, parvovirus B19, influenza, CMV and Epstein-Barr virus appeared linked to several top co-occurrence clusters. In this cohort, only TCR beta chains were sequenced, and detectable features were limited by the absence of alpha or paired-chain data. The sequencing pipeline was judged likely to have produced a cluster of highly shared sequence variants as a technical artifact. Sequencing depth was assumed to be roughly uniform across donors in the presence/absence analyses, though that assumption may not hold. A further reported finding was that TCR beta sequences accurately predicted the HLA-A and HLA-B alleles for most subjects in the first cohort. A later analysis found that most CMV-associated TCR beta chains appeared HLA-restricted, with HLA associations seemingly driven largely by CMV exposure. Immune exposure information for the cohort was limited to CMV serostatus. A later genetic analysis reported fewer N-insertions in productive TCRs among donors in an Asian-associated ancestry cluster than the roughly 700-donor mean. Because HLA typing was missing for some donors at each locus, association tests included only the typed subset. Linkage disequilibrium might explain the correlated functional status among segregating V segments, but an unknown experimental factor could not be ruled out. About 17 rarely observed V segments, including chromosome 9 orphons, were excluded from the earlier analysis of just under 600 of the donors because counts were too low.

The cohort comprised some 730 healthy bone marrow donors. At the time of sampling, every cohort member was nominally healthy, though immune exposures that went unrecorded were likely present. The donor was CMV seropositive and was included in the group of around 300 seropositive cohort members. Each donor provided a peripheral blood sample, and peripheral blood mononuclear cells were used for TCR beta sequencing. Genomic DNA extraction from the blood cell samples was performed with the Qiagen DNeasy Blood Extraction Kit. The CDR3 numbers 14 residues from cysteine through phenylalanine. Only the CDR3 portion is preserved as DNA: 42 bases, with reading frame beginning at the first base. The germline V gene (reference sequence) provides CDR1 SEHNR and CDR2 FQNEAQ. Relative to germline, V is 5 bases shorter and J is 7 bases shorter, with 14 bases between their ends. Library construction relied on the immunoSEQ multiplex PCR assay. For the multiplex PCR, a mixture combining 60 forward primers for TCR Vbeta segments and 13 reverse primers for TCR Jbeta segments was used. The CDR3 region of rearranged TCR beta genes was amplified from genomic DNA with a multiplex PCR assay. On the Illumina HiSeq System, the amplified TCR beta libraries were sequenced as 87-base-pair reads. Concerning the study's data processing: A later analysis counted about 82 million unique TCR beta chains across the 666 repertoires, and some 12 million of these chains were shared by at least two donors. Raw reads were error-corrected and collapsed into unique sequences with a nearest-neighbor algorithm that merged closely related sequences to remove PCR and sequencing errors. To assign V, D and J gene segments, CDR3 sequences were aligned to IMGT reference sequences. Each retained sequence needed at least a six-nucleotide match to both a V gene segment and a J gene segment. Rearrangements were called productive when the CDR3 lacked stop codons and stayed in frame with V and J; all others were non-productive. Following IMGT convention, CDR3 was defined as the stretch from the second conserved V-encoded cysteine up to the conserved J-encoded phenylalanine. In an earlier analysis of around 600 of the donors, sequences lacking an unambiguous match to a single V gene segment were excluded. An earlier analysis of 500 to 700 of the donors classified V segments as functional when productive rearrangements were above 56.7% and as segregating when the standard deviation between donors was above 5%. A statistical classification framework was built for diagnosing cytomegalovirus status from the catalog of TCR beta chain sequences. V and J gene assignment, in a later analysis, came from comparing TCR nucleotide sequences with IMGT/GENE-DB human TR gene sequences. Using the TCRdist pipeline, a later analysis assigned CDR3 sequences along with most-parsimonious VDJ recombination scenarios. A later analysis defined each TCR beta chain by its CDR3 amino acid sequence plus V-gene family, and excluded reads lacking a unique V-gene family. To address suspected cross-contamination and a sequencing artifact, a later analysis removed approximately 590 highly shared, low-generation-probability nucleotide sequences. For each public chain, a later analysis derived a clonal expansion index from normalized ranks of inferred template counts within each repertoire. Generation probabilities in a later analysis came from a VDJ recombination model fitted to out-of-frame rearrangements, and those results were checked against IGoR. In a later analysis, hypergeometric tests were used to score TCR-TCR, TCR-HLA and TCR-CMV co-occurrence, with a repertoire-size bias correction applied to TCR pairs. In a later analysis, false discovery rates were estimated by permuting HLA or CMV assignments 20 times. A later analysis grouped co-occurring TCRs with DBSCAN, adding TCRdist sequence similarity when clustering within HLA-allele-positive subsets. Repertoires with fewer than 30,000 or more than 120,000 public chains were left out of co-occurrence clustering, as were about five repertoires with anomalous nucleotide sharing. Sourced from immuneACCESS, this table was stored by TCRdb with only in-frame sequences that have V and J called. A share of the clones is absent; for the studies checked, an unresolved V gene accounts for under half, and the remainder has no known explanation. That table furnishes V, J and clone size, whereas the DNA furnished D and trimming. This sample lists tens of thousands of clones; approximately 79% were detected once. The ten most abundant clones make up around 8.2% of the sample.

To note about this clone: Its antigen remains undetermined. Base qualities are missing; no much larger clone stands one base away.

Input material: PBMCs. The sequence was collected from a woman in her 30s in good health and CMV-seropositive. The rearranged segments are TRBV7-9 and TRBJ1-4; no confident D gene assignment can be made. The nucleotides read TGTGCCAGCAGCCGCAACCTAGAGGGTGAAAAACTGTTTTTT. This encodes CASSRNLEGEKLFF.